This TCR delta chain stems from a study of gamma-delta chains in newborns, infants, children. Across the study: Polyclonal expansion of innate γδ T cells after birth follows microbial exposure.

This clone has only a few counts. TCRdb reanalysed the reads with CATT. The sample carries fewer than 12,000 delta-chain clones, approximately 9.5% recorded once. Specimen: blood. This sequence was found in a child who was a newborn, infant or young child, either healthy, febrile or measles-vaccinated (not recorded which).

This chain's CDR3 is CACDSLGVDTDKLIF. For the CDR3, the DNA is TGTGCCTGTGATTCCCTGGGGGTGGACACCGATAAACTCATCTTT. This chain connects TRDV2 to TRDJ1; 7 bases map to TRDD3. The CDR3 consists of 15 residues. Unmatched junction bases numbered 7, after V lost 4 bases and J lost 0 bases. Germline V gene sequence: CDR1 GEAIGNYY, CDR2 EKD.